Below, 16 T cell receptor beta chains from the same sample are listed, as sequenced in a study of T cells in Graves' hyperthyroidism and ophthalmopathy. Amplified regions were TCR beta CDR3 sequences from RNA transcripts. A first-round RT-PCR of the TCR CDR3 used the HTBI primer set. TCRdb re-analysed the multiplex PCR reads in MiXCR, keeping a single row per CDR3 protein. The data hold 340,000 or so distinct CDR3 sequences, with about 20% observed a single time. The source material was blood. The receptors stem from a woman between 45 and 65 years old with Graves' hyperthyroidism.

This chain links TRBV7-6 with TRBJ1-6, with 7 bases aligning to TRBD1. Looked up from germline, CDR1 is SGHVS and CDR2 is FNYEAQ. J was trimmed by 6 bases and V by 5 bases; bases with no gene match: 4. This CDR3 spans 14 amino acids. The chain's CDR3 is CASSTGQVNSPLHF. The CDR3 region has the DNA TGTGCCAGCAGCACAGGACAGGTTAATTCACCCCTCCACTTT.

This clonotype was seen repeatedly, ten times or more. In DNA, the CDR3 is TGTGCCAGCACCGGACTCGATCAGCCCCAGCATTTT. This sequence encodes CASTGLDQPQHF. The rearrangement links TRBV2 to TRBJ1-5; D remains ambiguous. The CDR3 has 12 residues. Germline CDR1 and CDR2: SNHLY and FYNNEI. Trimming pared 7 bases from V and 5 bases from J, leaving 9 bases between.

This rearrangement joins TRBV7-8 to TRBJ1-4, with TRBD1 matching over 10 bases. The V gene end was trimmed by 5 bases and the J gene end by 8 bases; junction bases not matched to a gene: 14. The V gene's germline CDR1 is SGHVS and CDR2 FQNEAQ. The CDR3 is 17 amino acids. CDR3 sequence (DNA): TGTGCCAGCAGCCCGCTGGACCTCGGACAGGGGGGGGAAAAACTGTTTTTT. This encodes CASSPLDLGQGGEKLFF.

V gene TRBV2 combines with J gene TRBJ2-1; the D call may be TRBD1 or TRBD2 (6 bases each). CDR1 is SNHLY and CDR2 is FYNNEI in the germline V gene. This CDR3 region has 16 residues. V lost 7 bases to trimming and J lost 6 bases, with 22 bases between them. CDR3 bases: TGTGCCAGCATCGCAAGCGGCTGGGGGGCCCCCAATGAGCAGTTCTTC. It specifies CASIASGWGAPNEQFF.

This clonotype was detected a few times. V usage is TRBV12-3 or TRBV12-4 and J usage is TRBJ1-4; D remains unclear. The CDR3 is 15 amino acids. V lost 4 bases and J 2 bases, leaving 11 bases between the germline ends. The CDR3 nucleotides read TGTGCCAGCAGTTCCCCGGTTGGGACTAATGAAAAACTGTTTTTT. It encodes CASSSPVGTNEKLFF.

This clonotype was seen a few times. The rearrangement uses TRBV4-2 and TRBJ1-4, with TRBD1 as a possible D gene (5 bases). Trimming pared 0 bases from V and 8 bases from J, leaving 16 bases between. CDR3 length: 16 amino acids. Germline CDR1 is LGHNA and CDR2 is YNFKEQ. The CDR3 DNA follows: TGTGCCAGCAGCCAAGATAGGGGTGGGCCCAACGAAAAACTGTTTTTT. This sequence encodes CASSQDRGGPNEKLFF.

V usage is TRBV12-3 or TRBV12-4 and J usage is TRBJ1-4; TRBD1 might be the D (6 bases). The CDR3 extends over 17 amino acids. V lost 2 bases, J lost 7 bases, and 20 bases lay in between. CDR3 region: CASSLRWEQGRIEKLFF. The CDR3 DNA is TGTGCCAGCAGTTTACGGTGGGAACAGGGCCGGATTGAAAAACTGTTTTTT.

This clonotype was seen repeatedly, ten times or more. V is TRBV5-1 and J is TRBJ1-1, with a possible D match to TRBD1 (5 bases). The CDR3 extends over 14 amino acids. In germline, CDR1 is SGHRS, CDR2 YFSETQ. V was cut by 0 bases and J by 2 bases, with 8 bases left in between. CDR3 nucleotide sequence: TGCGCCAGCAGCTTGGGTGACAGAAACACTGAAGCTTTCTTT. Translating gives CASSLGDRNTEAFF.

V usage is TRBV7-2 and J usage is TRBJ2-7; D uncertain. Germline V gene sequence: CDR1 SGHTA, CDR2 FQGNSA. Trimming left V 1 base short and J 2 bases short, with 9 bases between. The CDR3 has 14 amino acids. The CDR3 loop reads CASSLVAKTYEQYF. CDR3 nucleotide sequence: TGTGCCAGCAGCTTAGTGGCCAAAACCTACGAGCAGTACTTC.

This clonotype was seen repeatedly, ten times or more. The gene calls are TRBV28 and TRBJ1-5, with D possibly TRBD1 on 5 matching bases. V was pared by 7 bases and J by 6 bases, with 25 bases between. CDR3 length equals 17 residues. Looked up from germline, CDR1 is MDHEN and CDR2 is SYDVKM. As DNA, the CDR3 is TGTGCCAGCAAGTCTCGGTGGGAGGGGCTTGGGGTTCAGCCCCAGCATTTT. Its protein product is CASKSRWEGLGVQPQHF. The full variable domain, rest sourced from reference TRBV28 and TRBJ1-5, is DVKVTQSSRYLVKRTGEKVFLECVQDMDHENMFWYRQDPGLGLRLIYFSYDVKMKEKGDIPEGYSVSREKKERFSLILESASTNQTSMYLCASKSRWEGLGVQPQHFGDGTRLSIL.

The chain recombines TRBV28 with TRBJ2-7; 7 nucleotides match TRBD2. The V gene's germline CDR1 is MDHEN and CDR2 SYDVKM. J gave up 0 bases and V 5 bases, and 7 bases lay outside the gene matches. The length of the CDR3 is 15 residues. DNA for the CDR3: TGTGCCAGCAGTCCTATGGGGGGGTACTCCTACGAGCAGTACTTC. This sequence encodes CASSPMGGYSYEQYF.

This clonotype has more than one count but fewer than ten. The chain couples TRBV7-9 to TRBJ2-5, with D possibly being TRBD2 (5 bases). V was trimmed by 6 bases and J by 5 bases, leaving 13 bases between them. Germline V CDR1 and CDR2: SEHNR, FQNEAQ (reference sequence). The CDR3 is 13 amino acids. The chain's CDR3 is CASRAGPTETQYF. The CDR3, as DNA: TGTGCCAGCAGGGCGGGCCCCACCGAGACCCAGTACTTC. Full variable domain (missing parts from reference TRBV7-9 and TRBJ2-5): DTGVSQNPRHKITKRGQNVTFRCDPISEHNRLYWYRQTLGQGPEFLTYFQNEAQLEKSRLLSDRFSAERPKGSFSTLEIQRTEQGDSAMYLCASRAGPTETQYFGPGTRLLVL.

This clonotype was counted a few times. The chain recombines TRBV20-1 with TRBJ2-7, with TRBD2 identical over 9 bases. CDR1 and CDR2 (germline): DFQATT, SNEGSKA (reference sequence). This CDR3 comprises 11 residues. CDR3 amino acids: CTAGGFYEQYF. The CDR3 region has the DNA TGCACGGCGGGAGGGTTCTACGAGCAGTACTTC.

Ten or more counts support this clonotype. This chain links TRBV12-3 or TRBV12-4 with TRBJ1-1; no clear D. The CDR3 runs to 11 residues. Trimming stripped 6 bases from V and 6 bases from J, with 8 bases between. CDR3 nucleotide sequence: TGTGCCAGCAGCCTCTTATCTGAAGCTTTCTTT. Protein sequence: CASSLLSEAFF.

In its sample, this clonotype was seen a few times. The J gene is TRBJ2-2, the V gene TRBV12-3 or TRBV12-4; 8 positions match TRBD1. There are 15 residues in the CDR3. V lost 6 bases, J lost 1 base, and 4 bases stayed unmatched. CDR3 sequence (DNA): TGTGCCAGCAGGTCCGGGACAGGGAACACCGGGGAGCTGTTTTTT. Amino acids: CASRSGTGNTGELFF.

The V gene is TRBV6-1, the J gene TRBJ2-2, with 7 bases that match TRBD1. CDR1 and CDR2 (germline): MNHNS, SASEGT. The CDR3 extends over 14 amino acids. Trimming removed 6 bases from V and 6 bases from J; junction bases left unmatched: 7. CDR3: CASSQGVSAGELFF. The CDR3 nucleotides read TGTGCCAGCAGCCAGGGGGTTAGTGCCGGGGAGCTGTTTTTT.